These 10 T cell receptor beta chains were sequenced from one sample in a study of blood T cell repertoires in COVID-19. Libraries were prepared by immunoSEQ multiplex PCR; TCRdb keeps only in-frame clonotypes and omits some of them. The sample lists fewer than 85,000 clones; under 90% were seen once. The sequenced material came from peripheral blood. These receptors were obtained from a woman aged 55-70 years with acute or convalescent COVID-19.

The chain employs TRBV6-5 and TRBJ2-5, with 9 bases lining up with TRBD2. The CDR3 loop spans 14 amino acids. V dropped 6 bases and J dropped 1; count of bases not matched to a gene: 3. CDR1 and CDR2 from the germline V gene are MNHEY and SVGAGI. CDR3 in DNA: TGTGCCAGCAGCGCGACTAGCGGCCAAGAGACCCAGTACTTC. It is translated as CASSATSGQETQYF.

The CDR3 loop reads CASSFPAGANYGYTF. CDR3 bases: TGTGCCAGCAGTTTCCCCGCAGGGGCTAACTATGGCTACACCTTC. The chain links TRBV28 to TRBJ1-2, with D perhaps matching TRBD1 (6 bases). CDR1 is MDHEN, CDR2 SYDVKM, per germline. The CDR3 extends over 15 amino acids. Deletions cut 3 bases from V and 0 bases from J, with 11 bases between.

The chain is built from TRBV28 and TRBJ1-2; D call uncertain. The CDR3 runs to 15 residues. The ends were cut back, 6 bases at V and 1 base at J, with 15 bases in the middle. Germline V CDR1 and CDR2: MDHEN, SYDVKM. CDR3 sequence: CASSQPYGFNYGYTF. CDR3 DNA sequence: TGTGCCAGCAGCCAACCATACGGGTTTAACTATGGCTACACCTTC.

V is TRBV5-1 and J is TRBJ1-4, with 7 bases fitting TRBD1. CDR1 is SGHRS and CDR2 is YFSETQ in the germline V gene. Trimming took 4 bases from V and 1 from J; bases not matched to a gene: 4. The CDR3 loop spans 15 amino acids. CDR3 in DNA: TGCGCCAGCAGCCAGTCAGGGGGAACTAATGAAAAACTGTTTTTT. This encodes CASSQSGGTNEKLFF.

This rearrangement joins TRBV7-9 to TRBJ1-1; perhaps TRBD1 as D (6 bases). Trimming took off 7 bases at V and 5 bases at J, with 20 bases between the two ends. This CDR3 has 15 residues. Germline-derived CDR1 and CDR2 are SEHNR and FQNEAQ (reference sequence). The CDR3 DNA reads as TGTGCCAGCATTCCAGGTGGGGGCGGTGGTACTGAAGCTTTCTTT. Amino acid sequence: CASIPGGGGGTEAFF. The full variable domain, with the rest looked up from reference TRBV7-9 and TRBJ1-1, is DTGVSQNPRHKITKRGQNVTFRCDPISEHNRLYWYRQTLGQGPEFLTYFQNEAQLEKSRLLSDRFSAERPKGSFSTLEIQRTEQGDSAMYLCASIPGGGGGTEAFFGQGTRLTVV.

This chain connects TRBV4-2 to TRBJ2-3; 9 bases match TRBD1. The germline V gene has CDR1 LGHNA and CDR2 YNFKEQ. This CDR3 comprises 16 residues. V trimming: 2 bases; J trimming: 0 bases; junction bases outside the gene matches: 3. This chain's CDR3 is CASSQTTGGSTDTQYF. DNA of the CDR3: TGTGCCAGCAGCCAAACGACAGGGGGTAGCACAGATACGCAGTATTTT.

This chain links TRBV12-3 or TRBV12-4 with TRBJ1-5; tentative D call: TRBD1 (5 bases). Trimming took 5 bases from V and 4 from J, leaving 9 bases between them. The CDR3 loop spans 13 amino acids. In nucleotides, the CDR3 is TGTGCCAGCAGTCGGGGGATGAATCAGCCCCAGCATTTT. This translates into CASSRGMNQPQHF.

This sequence joins TRBV23-1 and TRBJ1-2; tentative D call: TRBD1 (5 bases). TRBV23-1 is designated an ORF whose function remains uncertain. The CDR3 totals 18 residues. Between the trimmed V and J ends, which lost 0 bases and 6 bases, there was a span of 23 bases. The CDR3 reads CASSQSPPSQGGTDGYTF. CDR3 coding DNA: TGCGCCAGCAGTCAATCTCCCCCCTCCCAGGGAGGAACTGATGGCTACACCTTC.

The V and J genes are TRBV5-1 and TRBJ2-2, with D uncertain. Trimming left V 0 bases short and J 0 bases short, with 6 bases between. CDR3 size: 15 residues. Germline V gene data show CDR1 as SGHRS and CDR2 as YFSETQ. The CDR3 bases are TGCGCCAGCAGCTTGGGTGTCGCGAACACCGGGGAGCTGTTTTTT. This encodes CASSLGVANTGELFF. The full variable domain, with the rest looked up from reference TRBV5-1 and TRBJ2-2, is KAGVTQTPRYLIKTRGQQVTLSCSPISGHRSVSWYQQTPGQGLQFLFEYFSETQRNKGNFPGRFSGRQFSNSRSEMNVSTLELGDSALYLCASSLGVANTGELFFGEGSRLTVL.

The chain couples TRBV27 to TRBJ2-1, with D possibly TRBD2 on 6 matching bases. Per the germline V gene, CDR1 is MNHEY and CDR2 is SMNVEV (reference sequence). The CDR3 runs 12 residues. Trimming shortened V by 5 bases and J by 8 bases, and 10 bases separated the two germline ends. DNA for the CDR3: TGTGCCAGCAGTCTACGACTAGATGAGCAGTTCTTC. The encoded protein is CASSLRLDEQFF.